The source of this T cell receptor beta chain is a study of shared clonotypes between healthy human individuals. General study findings and limits: Some naive CD4 clonotypes, roughly 4.8%, turned up in common across several donors. Non-shared clonotypes were found to have lower generation probabilities than the clonotypes that were shared by all four of the sorted-subset donors.

Turning to this clone: The target antigen is unknown.

The donors, all of them Caucasian adults, lived in Nashville, Tennessee. The CDR3 is made up of 18 amino acids. The germline CDR1 and CDR2 sequences are SGHTA and FQGNSA. The ends were cut back, 5 bases at V and 4 bases at J, with 23 bases in the middle. Using immunoSEQ multiplex PCR, the repertoire was profiled, and TCRdb retains in-frame clones only, with some absent. The sample consists of 2,500,000 or so clones, about 90% of them appearing once. The sample comprised naive CD4+ T cells from PBMCs. Described subset: CD45RA+ positively selected. J is TRBJ2-2 and V is TRBV7-2, with D tentatively TRBD2 (5 bases). The sequence derives from a man aged 18-30 years in good health. Some clones in this sample may be carry-over from other donors' samples. The CDR3 DNA reads as TGTGCCAGCAGCCCTCTGAGAGGTCCTTGGCGGGTCACCGGGGAGCTGTTTTTT. Protein: CASSPLRGPWRVTGELFF.